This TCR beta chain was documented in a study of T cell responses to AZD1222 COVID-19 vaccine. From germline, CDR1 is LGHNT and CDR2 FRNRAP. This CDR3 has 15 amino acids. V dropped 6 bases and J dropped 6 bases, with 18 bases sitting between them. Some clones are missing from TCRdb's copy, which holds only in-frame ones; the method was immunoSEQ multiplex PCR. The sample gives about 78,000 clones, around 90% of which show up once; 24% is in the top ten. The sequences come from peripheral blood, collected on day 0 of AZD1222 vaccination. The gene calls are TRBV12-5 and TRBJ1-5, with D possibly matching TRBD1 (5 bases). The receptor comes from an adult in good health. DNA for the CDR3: TGTGCTAGTGGGCGTGACAGTTGGGGGGGTCAGCCCCAGCATTTT. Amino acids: CASGRDSWGGQPQHF.